Sequencing of this T cell receptor (beta chain) was carried out in a study of shared clonotypes between healthy human individuals. Germline loops: CDR1 SNHLY, CDR2 FYNNEI. Trimming took off 1 base at V and 1 base at J, with 16 bases between the two ends. The CDR3 totals 17 residues. Positively selected for CCR7, the CD45RO-negative cells used as naive CD8 cells excluded terminally differentiated effector memory CD45RA+ cells. Assay used: immunoSEQ multiplex PCR; TCRdb lists only in-frame clones, some missing. Of a few million clones in the sample, 85% to 95% were seen once. Sequenced material: naive CD8+ T cells from PBMCs. The genes are TRBV2 and TRBJ1-1; tentative D call: TRBD1 (6 bases). The origin of this receptor is a man between 18 and 35 years old in good health. Some clones in this sample may be carry-over from other donors' samples. CDR3 residues: CASSEVGHTLKNTEAFF. The CDR3 nucleotides read TGTGCCAGCAGTGAAGTGGGACATACCCTAAAGAACACTGAAGCTTTCTTT. The full variable domain, its missing parts supplied by reference TRBV2 and TRBJ1-1, is EPEVTQTPSHQVTQMGQEVILRCVPISNHLYFYWYRQILGQKVEFLVSFYNNEISEKSEIFDDQFSVERPDGSNFTLKIRSTKLEDSAMYFCASSEVGHTLKNTEAFFGQGTRLTVV.